The clone carrying this T cell receptor (beta chain) was observed a handful of times. Antigen unknown. Described treatment: about 20 received Ad26.COV2.S at low or high dose, single or two shots; several received placebo; per-sample allocation not given. Day 63 following the first vaccine or placebo injection was when the samples were taken. This specimen comes from a study of Ad26.COV2.S vaccination and SARS-CoV-2 variants. Study summary: Ad26.COV2.S, an intramuscular injection, was given once or twice 56 days apart. Study-level results: With respect to non-spike TCR breadth, vaccine and placebo recipients were similar. Those who received the vaccine showed greater spike-specific TCR breadth than those given placebo. CD8+ and CD4+ T cells specific for spike reportedly responded with substantial breadth after vaccination.

Sequenced by immunoSEQ multiplex PCR; TCRdb stores in-frame clones only, minus some. Of fewer than 400,000 clones listed, roughly 88% are singletons. Per germline, CDR1 SGHTA and CDR2 FQGTGA. Trimming took 5 bases from V and 4 from J, leaving 9 bases between them. The CDR3 is 13 amino acids. The source was peripheral blood, collected in a trial of Ad26.COV2.S vaccine versus placebo. The sequence derives from a person aged 18-65 years who received the Ad26.COV2.S COVID-19 vaccine or a placebo. V is TRBV7-3 and J is TRBJ1-3; D gene uncertain. CDR3 sequence reads: CASSTEGGNTIYF. Written as DNA, the CDR3 is TGTGCCAGCAGCACTGAGGGAGGAAACACCATATATTTT.